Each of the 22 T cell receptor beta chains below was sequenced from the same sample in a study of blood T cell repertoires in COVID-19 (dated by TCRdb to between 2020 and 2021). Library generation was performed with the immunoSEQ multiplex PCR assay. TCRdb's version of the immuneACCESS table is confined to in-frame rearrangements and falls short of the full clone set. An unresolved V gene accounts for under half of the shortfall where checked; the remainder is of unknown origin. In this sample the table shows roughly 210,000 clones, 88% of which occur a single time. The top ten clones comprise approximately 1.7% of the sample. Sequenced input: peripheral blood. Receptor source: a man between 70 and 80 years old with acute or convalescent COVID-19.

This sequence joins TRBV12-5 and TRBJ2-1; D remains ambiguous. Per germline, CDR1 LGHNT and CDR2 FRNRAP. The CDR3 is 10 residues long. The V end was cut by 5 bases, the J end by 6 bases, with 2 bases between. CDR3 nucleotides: TGTGCTAGTGGTCTCAATGAGCAGTTCTTC. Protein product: CASGLNEQFF.

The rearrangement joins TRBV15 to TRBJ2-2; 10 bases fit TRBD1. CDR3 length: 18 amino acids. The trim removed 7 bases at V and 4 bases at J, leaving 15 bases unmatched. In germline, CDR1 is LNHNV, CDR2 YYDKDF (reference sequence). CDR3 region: CATIAGTGDPTGTGELFF. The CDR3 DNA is TGTGCCACCATAGCCGGGACAGGGGACCCTACTGGCACCGGGGAGCTGTTTTTT.

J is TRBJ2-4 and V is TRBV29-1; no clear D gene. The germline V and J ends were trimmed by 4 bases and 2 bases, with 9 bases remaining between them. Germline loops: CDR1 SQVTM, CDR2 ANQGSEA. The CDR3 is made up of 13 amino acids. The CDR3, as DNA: TGCAGCGTTGGTAGTACCACCAAAAACATTCAGTACTTC. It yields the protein CSVGSTTKNIQYF.

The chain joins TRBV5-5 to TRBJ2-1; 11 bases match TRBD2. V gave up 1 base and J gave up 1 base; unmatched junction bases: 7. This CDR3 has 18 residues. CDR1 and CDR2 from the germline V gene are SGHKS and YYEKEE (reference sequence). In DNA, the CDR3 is TGTGCCAGCAGCTTGAGGCTAGCGGGAGGTGCTTCCTACAATGAGCAGTTCTTC. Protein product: CASSLRLAGGASYNEQFF.

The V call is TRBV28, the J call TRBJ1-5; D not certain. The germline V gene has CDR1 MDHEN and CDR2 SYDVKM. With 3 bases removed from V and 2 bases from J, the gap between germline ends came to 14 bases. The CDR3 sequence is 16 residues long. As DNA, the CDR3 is TGTGCCAGCAGTTTTTCGGGGAACACACGCAATCAGCCCCAGCATTTT. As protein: CASSFSGNTRNQPQHF.

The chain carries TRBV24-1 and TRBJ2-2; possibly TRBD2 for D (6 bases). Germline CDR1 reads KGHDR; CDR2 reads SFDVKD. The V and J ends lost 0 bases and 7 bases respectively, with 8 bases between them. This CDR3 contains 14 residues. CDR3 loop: CATSDLQGGGELFF. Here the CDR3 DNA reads TGTGCCACCAGTGATTTGCAGGGAGGCGGGGAGCTGTTTTTT.

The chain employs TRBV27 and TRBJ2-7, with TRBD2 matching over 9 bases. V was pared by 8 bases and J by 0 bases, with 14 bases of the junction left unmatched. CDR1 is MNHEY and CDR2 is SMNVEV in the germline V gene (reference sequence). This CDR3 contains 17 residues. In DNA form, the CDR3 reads TGTGCCAGCGCCGGGACTAGCATAAACCCTTACTCCTACGAGCAGTACTTC. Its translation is CASAGTSINPYSYEQYF.

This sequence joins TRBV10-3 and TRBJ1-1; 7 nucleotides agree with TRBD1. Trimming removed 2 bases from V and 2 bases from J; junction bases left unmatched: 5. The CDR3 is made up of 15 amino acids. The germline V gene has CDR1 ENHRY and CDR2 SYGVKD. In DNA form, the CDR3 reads TGTGCCATCAGTGAGACGGACAGGTTAAACACTGAAGCTTTCTTT. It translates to CAISETDRLNTEAFF.

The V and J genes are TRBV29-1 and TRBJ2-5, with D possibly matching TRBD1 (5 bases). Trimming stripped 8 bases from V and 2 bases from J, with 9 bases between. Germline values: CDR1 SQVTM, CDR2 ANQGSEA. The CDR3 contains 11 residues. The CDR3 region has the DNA TGCAGCATGACAGTACAAGAGACCCAGTACTTC. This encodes CSMTVQETQYF.

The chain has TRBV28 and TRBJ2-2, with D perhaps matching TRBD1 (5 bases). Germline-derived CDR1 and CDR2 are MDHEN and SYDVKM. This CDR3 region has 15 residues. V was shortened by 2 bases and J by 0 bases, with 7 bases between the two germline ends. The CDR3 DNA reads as TGTGCCAGCAGTTTAGGGGCGGCGAACACCGGGGAGCTGTTTTTT. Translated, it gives CASSLGAANTGELFF.

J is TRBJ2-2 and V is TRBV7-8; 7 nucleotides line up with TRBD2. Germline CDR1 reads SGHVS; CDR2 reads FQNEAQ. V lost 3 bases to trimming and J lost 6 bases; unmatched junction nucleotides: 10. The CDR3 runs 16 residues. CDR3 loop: CASSLVGGRIPGELFF. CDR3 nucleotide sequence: TGTGCCAGCAGCTTGGTCGGCGGGAGAATCCCCGGGGAGCTGTTTTTT.

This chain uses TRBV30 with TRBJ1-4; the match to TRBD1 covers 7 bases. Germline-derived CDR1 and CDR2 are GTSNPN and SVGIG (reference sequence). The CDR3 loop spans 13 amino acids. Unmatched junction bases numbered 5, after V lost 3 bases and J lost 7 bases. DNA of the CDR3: TGTGCCTGGAGGGGGGACAGAGGTGAAAAACTGTTTTTT. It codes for CAWRGDRGEKLFF. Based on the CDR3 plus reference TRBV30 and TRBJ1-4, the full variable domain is SQTIHQWPATLVQPVGSPLSLECTVEGTSNPNLYWYRQAAGRGLQLLFYSVGIGQISSEVPQNLSASRPQDRQFILSSKKLLLSDSGFYLCAWRGDRGEKLFFGSGTQLSVL.

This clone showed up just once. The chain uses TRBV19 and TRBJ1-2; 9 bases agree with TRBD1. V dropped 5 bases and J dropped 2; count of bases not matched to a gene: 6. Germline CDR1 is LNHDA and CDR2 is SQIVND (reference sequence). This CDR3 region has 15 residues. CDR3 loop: CASSPGQGRNYGYTF. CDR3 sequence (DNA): TGTGCCAGTAGTCCAGGACAGGGGCGGAACTATGGCTACACCTTC.

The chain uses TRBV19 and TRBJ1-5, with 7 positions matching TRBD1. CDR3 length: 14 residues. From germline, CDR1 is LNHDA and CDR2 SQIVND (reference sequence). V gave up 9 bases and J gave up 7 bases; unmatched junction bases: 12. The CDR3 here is CASRRQGQSQPQHF. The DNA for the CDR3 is TGTGCCAGCCGAAGACAGGGACAATCACAGCCCCAGCATTTT.

In DNA, the CDR3 is TGTGCCAGCAGCAAAAGCGGGAGGAATTACAATGAGCAGTTCTTC. This sequence encodes CASSKSGRNYNEQFF. This chain connects TRBV21-1 to TRBJ2-1; the table's D gene call, TRBD2, was not cross checked with the DNA. TRBV21-1 represents a pseudogene. There are 15 residues in the CDR3.

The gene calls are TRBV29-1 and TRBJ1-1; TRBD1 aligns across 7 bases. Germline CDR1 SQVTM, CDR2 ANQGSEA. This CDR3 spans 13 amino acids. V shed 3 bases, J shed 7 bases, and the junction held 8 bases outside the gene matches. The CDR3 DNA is TGCAGCGTTGAGGGGATTCACAGGGGTGAAGCTTTCTTT. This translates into CSVEGIHRGEAFF. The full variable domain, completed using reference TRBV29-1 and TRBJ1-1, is SAVISQKPSRDICQRGTSLTIQCQVDSQVTMMFWYRQQPGQSLTLIATANQGSEATYESGFVIDKFPISRPNLTFSTLTVSNMSPEDSSIYLCSVEGIHRGEAFFGQGTRLTVV.

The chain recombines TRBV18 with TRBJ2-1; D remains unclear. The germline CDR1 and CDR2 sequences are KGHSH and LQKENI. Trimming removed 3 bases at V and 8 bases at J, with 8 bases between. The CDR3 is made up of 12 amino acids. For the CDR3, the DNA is TGTGCCAGCTCACCCCGTGGAGATGAGCAGTTCTTC. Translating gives CASSPRGDEQFF.

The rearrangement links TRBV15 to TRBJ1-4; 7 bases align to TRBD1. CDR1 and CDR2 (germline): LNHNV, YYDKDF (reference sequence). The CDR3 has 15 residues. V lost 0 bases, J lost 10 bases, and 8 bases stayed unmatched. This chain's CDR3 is CATSREGGDNRKLFF. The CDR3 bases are TGTGCCACCAGCAGAGAAGGGGGCGACAATCGAAAACTGTTTTTT. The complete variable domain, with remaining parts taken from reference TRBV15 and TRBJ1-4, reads DAMVIQNPRYQVTQFGKPVTLSCSQTLNHNVMYWYQQKSSQAPKLLFHYYDKDFNNEADTPDNFQSRRPNTSFCFLDIRSPGLGDTAMYLCATSREGGDNRKLFFGSGTQLSVL.

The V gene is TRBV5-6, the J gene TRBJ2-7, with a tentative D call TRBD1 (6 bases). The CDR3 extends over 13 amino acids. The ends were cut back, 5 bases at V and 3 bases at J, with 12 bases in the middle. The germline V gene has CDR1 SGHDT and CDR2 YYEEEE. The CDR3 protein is CASRRTGNYEQYF. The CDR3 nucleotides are TGTGCCAGCAGGAGAACAGGGAACTACGAGCAGTACTTC.

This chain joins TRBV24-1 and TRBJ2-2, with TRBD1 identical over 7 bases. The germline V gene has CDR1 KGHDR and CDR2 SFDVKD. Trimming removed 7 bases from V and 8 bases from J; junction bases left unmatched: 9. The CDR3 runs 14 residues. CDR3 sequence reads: CATSTDRDSGELFF. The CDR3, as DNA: TGTGCCACCAGCACCGACAGGGATTCAGGGGAGCTGTTTTTT.

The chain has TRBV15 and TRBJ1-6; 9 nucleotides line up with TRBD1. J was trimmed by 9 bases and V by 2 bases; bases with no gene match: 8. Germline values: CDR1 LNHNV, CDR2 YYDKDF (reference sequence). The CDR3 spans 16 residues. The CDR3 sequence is CATSRSTGGLGSPLHF. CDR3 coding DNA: TGTGCCACCAGCAGATCCACAGGGGGCCTCGGTTCACCCCTCCACTTT. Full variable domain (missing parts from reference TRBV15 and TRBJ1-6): DAMVIQNPRYQVTQFGKPVTLSCSQTLNHNVMYWYQQKSSQAPKLLFHYYDKDFNNEADTPDNFQSRRPNTSFCFLDIRSPGLGDTAMYLCATSRSTGGLGSPLHFGNGTRLTVT.

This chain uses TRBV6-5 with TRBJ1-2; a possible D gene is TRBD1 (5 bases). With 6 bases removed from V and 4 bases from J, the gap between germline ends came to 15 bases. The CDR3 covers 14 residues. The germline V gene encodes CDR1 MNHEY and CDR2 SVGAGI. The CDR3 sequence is CASSTLTERYGYTF. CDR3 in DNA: TGTGCCAGCAGCACATTGACAGAACGCTATGGCTACACCTTC.